This TCR beta chain is drawn from a study of blood T cells in healthy people across ages. A note on this clonotype: Its antigen is undetermined.

Study results and limitations: Greater diversity and more naive CD4+ cells were seen in long-lived donors than in aged donors.

V dropped 5 bases and J dropped 4 bases, with 19 bases sitting between them. There are 16 residues in the CDR3. The germline CDR1 and CDR2 sequences are SGHAT and FQDESV (reference sequence). Healthy Caucasians from Russia aged roughly 6 to 90 served as donors. Roughly 10 milliliters of peripheral blood were drawn from each donor. PBMCs were isolated at a quantity of at least 6.5 million per sample. Together with a sample-barcoded 5' primer, a J-beta primer mix was included in a second PCR lasting roughly 6 to 12 cycles. TCRdb re-analysed the 5' RACE reads in MiXCR, keeping a single row per CDR3 protein. The profile shows about 830,000 distinct CDR3 sequences, 58% of them singletons.

The genes are TRBV11-1 and TRBJ2-3; tentative D call: TRBD2 (6 bases). Material: blood. This receptor was identified in a man aged 25 to 40 in good health. The CDR3 loop reads CASSPERRGIADTQYF. In DNA form, the CDR3 reads TGTGCCAGCAGCCCAGAGAGGCGGGGCATCGCAGATACGCAGTATTTT. Based on the CDR3 plus reference TRBV11-1 and TRBJ2-3, the full variable domain is EAEVAQSPRYKITEKSQAVAFWCDPISGHATLYWYRQILGQGPELLVQFQDESVVDDSQLPKDRFSAERLKGVDSTLKIQPAELGDSAMYLCASSPERRGIADTQYFGPGTRLTVL.